Below, 29 T cell receptor beta chains from the same sample are listed, as sequenced in a study of beta chain features in type 1 diabetes. Expressed TCRB transcripts got sequenced, as all isolated RNA was reverse transcribed. Assay: immunoSEQ multiplex PCR; the TCRdb copy retains only in-frame clones and omits some. This sample yields 900,000 or so clones, of which about a sixth are seen a single time; 0.02% to 0.025% belongs to the top ten. Sequencing used naive CD4+ T cells from blood. The receptors shown here come from a young woman in good health.

This chain joins TRBV7-9 and TRBJ2-1, with 12 bases matching TRBD2. With V trimmed by 5 bases and J by 7 bases, 15 bases remained unmatched. The CDR3 covers 18 residues. Germline V lookup: CDR1 SEHNR, CDR2 FQNEAQ (reference sequence). CDR3 DNA: TGTGCCAGCAGCCCCCGGACTAGCGGGGACCCGAGATGGAATGAGCAGTTCTTC. Its translation is CASSPRTSGDPRWNEQFF.

The CDR3 DNA sequence: TGCGCCAGCAGCCGTCCACTCCAGGACGCCGGGGAGCTGTTTTTT. Amino acid sequence: CASSRPLQDAGELFF. V and J are TRBV4-1 and TRBJ2-2; D gene unclear. The CDR3 has 15 amino acids. Germline V CDR1 and CDR2: MGHRA, YSYEKL. V lost 4 bases, J lost 6 bases, and 15 bases lay in between.

This clone was detected a few times. The V call is TRBV6-6, the J call TRBJ1-3; D is perhaps TRBD1 (6 bases). Germline CDR1 and CDR2: MNHNY and SVGAGI (reference sequence). This CDR3 is 14 amino acids long. The V end lost 7 bases, the J end lost 2 bases, and 12 bases lay between the germline ends. In DNA, the CDR3 is TGTGCCAGCACCAAACAGGGCACTGGAAACACCATATATTTT. It codes for CASTKQGTGNTIYF.

V is TRBV4-1 and J is TRBJ2-7, with D possibly called TRBD1 or TRBD2 (6 bases each). The CDR3 is made up of 18 amino acids. The germline CDR1 and CDR2 sequences are MGHRA and YSYEKL. The V end lost 1 base, the J end lost 2 bases, and 21 bases lay between the germline ends. The CDR3 here is CASSQVAGLRGFTYEQYF. CDR3 in DNA: TGCGCCAGCAGCCAAGTCGCGGGGCTCAGGGGTTTTACCTACGAGCAGTACTTC.

V usage is TRBV7-3 and J usage is TRBJ2-1; 9 bases agree with TRBD2. Per germline, CDR1 SGHTA and CDR2 FQGTGA. Unmatched junction bases numbered 8, after V lost 6 bases and J lost 5 bases. This CDR3 has 15 residues. CDR3 DNA sequence: TGTGCCAGCAGACCTGGCCCTAGCGGGAACAATGAGCAGTTCTTC. Its translation is CASRPGPSGNNEQFF.

The CDR3 protein is CASSPQRFSTDTQYF. The CDR3 DNA follows: TGTGCCAGCAGTCCCCAGCGGTTTAGCACAGATACGCAGTATTTT. The V and J genes are TRBV28 and TRBJ2-3; maybe TRBD2 (5 bases). The CDR3 loop spans 15 amino acids. Trimming removed 5 bases at V and 0 bases at J, with 12 bases between. The germline V gene encodes CDR1 MDHEN and CDR2 SYDVKM.

The rearrangement joins TRBV7-6 to TRBJ1-1; D is perhaps TRBD1 (6 bases). V was pared by 5 bases and J by 4 bases, with 14 bases between. The germline V gene encodes CDR1 SGHVS and CDR2 FNYEAQ. The CDR3 loop spans 14 amino acids. The CDR3 reads CASSHRDRVTEAFF. CDR3 bases: TGTGCCAGCAGCCACAGGGATAGGGTCACTGAAGCTTTCTTT.

The rearrangement joins TRBV2 to TRBJ1-2; D is unresolved. V was pared by 6 bases and J by 3 bases, with 11 bases between. CDR3 size: 13 residues. Germline loops: CDR1 SNHLY, CDR2 FYNNEI. Written as DNA, the CDR3 is TGTGCCAGCAGCCCGGACCGCGACTATGGCTACACCTTC. Amino acids: CASSPDRDYGYTF.

A few counts support this clone. The chain is built from TRBV28 and TRBJ2-2; D is possibly TRBD2 (6 bases). V gave up 5 bases and J gave up 4 bases, with 17 bases separating them. Germline V gives CDR1 MDHEN, CDR2 SYDVKM. This CDR3 has 16 residues. For the CDR3, the DNA is TGTGCCAGCAGTGACAGACTAGATCCGCGCACCGGGGAGCTGTTTTTT. Translating gives CASSDRLDPRTGELFF.

In this sample, this clone turned up a few times. This rearrangement joins TRBV19 to TRBJ2-5; D is undetermined. This CDR3 spans 14 amino acids. The V end lost 1 base, the J end lost 5 bases, and 11 bases lay between the germline ends. The germline V gene has CDR1 LNHDA and CDR2 SQIVND (reference sequence). DNA for the CDR3: TGTGCCAGTAGTATAGCCCAGCGACGGGAGACCCAGTACTTC. It is translated as CASSIAQRRETQYF.

The chain is built from TRBV5-4 and TRBJ2-1; TRBD2 matches 7 bases. V lost 3 bases to trimming and J lost 0 bases; unmatched junction nucleotides: 15. The CDR3 spans 19 residues. CDR1 and CDR2 (germline): SGHNT, YYREEE (reference sequence). CDR3 bases: TGTGCCAGCAGCTCAGCAATCAATCTACTAGCGAGCTCCTACAATGAGCAGTTCTTC. It is translated as CASSSAINLLASSYNEQFF.

The V and J genes are TRBV9 and TRBJ2-1; 8 nucleotides match TRBD2. The CDR3 is 15 residues long. From germline, CDR1 is SGDLS and CDR2 YYNGEE. J gave up 0 bases and V 5 bases, and 4 bases lay outside the gene matches. This CDR3 is CASRRSGSSYNEQFF. The DNA of the CDR3 is TGTGCCAGCAGGAGAAGCGGGAGCTCCTACAATGAGCAGTTCTTC.

The sample holds a few counts of this clone. CDR3: CATSTGGEGETQYF. DNA of the CDR3: TGTGCCACCTCGACAGGGGGCGAGGGAGAGACCCAGTACTTC. The chain has TRBV27 and TRBJ2-5; the match to TRBD1 covers 10 bases. Germline values: CDR1 MNHEY, CDR2 SMNVEV (reference sequence). This CDR3 is 14 amino acids long. J gave up 4 bases and V 10 bases, and 9 bases lay outside the gene matches.

V gene TRBV5-6 combines with J gene TRBJ1-2, with D uncertain. This CDR3 comprises 13 residues. The germline V gene encodes CDR1 SGHDT and CDR2 YYEEEE. Trimming cost V 4 bases and J 9 bases, with 16 bases left between them. For the CDR3, the DNA is TGTGCCAGCAGCGACTTATCCGATCGTCGCTACACCTTC. Residues: CASSDLSDRRYTF.

This clone was counted only a few times. V gene TRBV28 combines with J gene TRBJ2-4; no firm D call. Trimming shortened V by 2 bases and J by 7 bases, and 12 bases separated the two germline ends. This CDR3 has 14 residues. Germline-derived CDR1 and CDR2 are MDHEN and SYDVKM. CDR3 nucleotide sequence: TGTGCCAGCAGTTTAGGTCAGCCCCGGAACATTCAGTACTTC. Amino acids: CASSLGQPRNIQYF.

This clone has only a few counts. The chain combines TRBV21-1 with TRBJ2-2; the table's D call of TRBD2 was not tested on the DNA. TRBV21-1 is a known pseudogene. The CDR3 contains 17 residues. For the CDR3, the DNA is TGTGCCAGCAGCAACCGTCTAGCGGGAGTGACCACCGGGGAGCTGTTTTTT. Residues: CASSNRLAGVTTGELFF.

This clone was found a few times. V and J are TRBV2 and TRBJ2-2; D remains ambiguous. The germline CDR1 and CDR2 sequences are SNHLY and FYNNEI. The CDR3 runs 16 residues. The V end lost 1 base, the J end lost 3 bases, and 12 bases lay between the germline ends. For the CDR3, the DNA is TGTGCCAGCAGTGAAGGAACATTTAAGGACACCGGGGAGCTGTTTTTT. Protein sequence: CASSEGTFKDTGELFF.

The V and J genes are TRBV5-1 and TRBJ1-1, with 10 bases fitting TRBD1. The V segment lost 4 bases and the J segment 3 bases; nucleotides outside the gene matches: 0. Germline V lookup: CDR1 SGHRS, CDR2 YFSETQ. CDR3 length: 13 amino acids. This chain's CDR3 is CASSGQGDTEAFF. DNA for the CDR3: TGCGCCAGCAGCGGACAGGGGGACACTGAAGCTTTCTTT.

The V call is TRBV4-3, the J call TRBJ1-4; D perhaps matches TRBD1 (6 bases). Germline assignment: CDR1 LGHNA and CDR2 YSLEER. CDR3 length: 15 residues. V was clipped by 4 bases and J by 6 bases, with 15 bases between them. CDR3 DNA: TGCGCCAGCAGCCCCGGGAATACAGGGCATGAAAAACTGTTTTTT. Residues: CASSPGNTGHEKLFF.

Here the CDR3 reads CASSYSSRSGANVLTF. CDR3 DNA sequence: TGTGCCAGCAGTTACTCGAGCAGGTCCGGGGCCAACGTCCTGACTTTC. The chain joins TRBV6-5 to TRBJ2-6; D gene uncertain. V was trimmed by 0 bases and J by 4 bases, leaving 10 bases between them. CDR1 MNHEY and CDR2 SVGAGI come from the germline V gene. This CDR3 contains 16 residues.

This clone has more than one count but fewer than ten. CDR3 bases: TGTGCCAGCAGCTTAGAACCCCACAGATTCAATCAGCCCCAGCATTTT. This translates into CASSLEPHRFNQPQHF. The chain links TRBV7-8 to TRBJ1-5; D gene unclear. The germline V gene encodes CDR1 SGHVS and CDR2 FQNEAQ. Trimming removed 1 base at V and 3 bases at J, with 13 bases between. CDR3 length: 16 residues. The variable domain in full, with the rest retrieved from reference TRBV7-8 and TRBJ1-5, is GAGVSQSPRYKVAKRGQDVALRCDPISGHVSLFWYQQALGQGPEFLTYFQNEAQLDKSGLPSDRFFAERPEGSVSTLKIQRTQQEDSAVYLCASSLEPHRFNQPQHFGDGTRLSIL.

J is TRBJ2-2 and V is TRBV11-2, with 11 bases matching TRBD2. The germline V gene encodes CDR1 SGHAT and CDR2 FQNNGV. The CDR3 extends over 16 amino acids. Trimming cost V 5 bases and J 6 bases; bases outside gene matches: 8. CDR3 protein: CASSPIAGLAAGELFF. Here the CDR3 DNA reads TGTGCCAGCAGCCCAATCGCGGGACTAGCGGCCGGGGAGCTGTTTTTT.

The chain links TRBV18 to TRBJ1-1; the match to TRBD1 covers 8 bases. V dropped 1 base and J dropped 4; count of bases not matched to a gene: 8. Germline loops: CDR1 KGHSH, CDR2 LQKENI. The CDR3 length is 16 residues. The CDR3 DNA is TGTGCCAGCTCACCACTACAGACAGGGGTGGGCACTGAAGCTTTCTTT. Translation gives CASSPLQTGVGTEAFF.

This clone has just a few counts. The chain has TRBV7-9 and TRBJ2-7, with D unclear. The CDR3 is made up of 12 amino acids. Per the germline V gene, CDR1 is SEHNR and CDR2 is FQNEAQ (reference sequence). Trimming took off 3 bases at V and 2 bases at J, with 5 bases between the two ends. The CDR3 region is CASSFGPYEQYF. The DNA for the CDR3 is TGTGCCAGCAGCTTCGGGCCCTACGAGCAGTACTTC.

V is TRBV6-5 and J is TRBJ2-5, with 7 bases lining up with TRBD2. V was pared by 4 bases and J by 10 bases, with 12 bases of the junction left unmatched. This CDR3 comprises 14 residues. Germline CDR1 is MNHEY and CDR2 is SVGAGI. As DNA, the CDR3 is TGTGCCAGCAGTTTTACTAGCGCCAGGGATGGCCAGTACTTC. This gives the protein CASSFTSARDGQYF.

The rearrangement uses TRBV4-3 and TRBJ2-7; 7 positions match TRBD1. The V gene's germline CDR1 is LGHNA and CDR2 YSLEER. The CDR3 length is 15 residues. V gave up 1 base and J gave up 3 bases; unmatched junction bases: 6. Here the CDR3 reads CASSQVLGQNYEQYF. In DNA form, the CDR3 reads TGCGCCAGCAGCCAAGTCTTGGGACAGAACTACGAGCAGTACTTC.

This clone has a handful of counts. The J gene is TRBJ1-2, the V gene TRBV6-5; possible D gene TRBD1, 5 bases. The CDR3 extends over 13 amino acids. The germline CDR1 and CDR2 sequences are MNHEY and SVGAGI. V lost 6 bases and J lost 6, with 14 bases in between. The CDR3 protein is CASRNGEGHGYTF. The CDR3 nucleotides are TGTGCCAGCAGAAACGGGGAGGGGCATGGCTACACCTTC.

V is TRBV5-1 and J is TRBJ2-1; D uncertain. Trimming removed 1 base from V and 8 bases from J, with 13 bases in between. Germline lookup yields CDR1 SGHRS and CDR2 YFSETQ. The CDR3 totals 14 residues. CDR3 sequence: CASSLSSPADEQFF. The CDR3 nucleotides read TGCGCCAGCAGCTTGTCCAGCCCTGCGGATGAGCAGTTCTTC. Using reference TRBV5-1 and TRBJ2-1 for the parts outside the CDR3, the full variable domain is KAGVTQTPRYLIKTRGQQVTLSCSPISGHRSVSWYQQTPGQGLQFLFEYFSETQRNKGNFPGRFSGRQFSNSRSEMNVSTLELGDSALYLCASSLSSPADEQFFGPGTRLTVL.

This clone was picked up many times. This chain uses TRBV21-1 with TRBJ2-1. TRBV21-1 is assigned pseudogene status. This CDR3 contains 13 residues. In nucleotides, the CDR3 is TGTGCCAGCAGCAAAAAGAAGAACAATGAGCAGTTCTTC. Amino acid sequence: CASSKKKNNEQFF.